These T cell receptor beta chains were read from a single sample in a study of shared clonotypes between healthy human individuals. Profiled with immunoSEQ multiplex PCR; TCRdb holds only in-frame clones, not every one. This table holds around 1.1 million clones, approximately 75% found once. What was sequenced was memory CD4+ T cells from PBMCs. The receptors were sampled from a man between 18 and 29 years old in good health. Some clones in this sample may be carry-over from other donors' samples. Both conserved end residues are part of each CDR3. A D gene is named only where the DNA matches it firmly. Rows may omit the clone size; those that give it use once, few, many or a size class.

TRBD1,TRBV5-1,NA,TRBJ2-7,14,CASSLRQGAYEQYF,TGCGCCAGCAGCCTGAGACAGGGAGCCTACGAGCAGTACTTC
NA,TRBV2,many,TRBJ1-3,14,CASRGDLSGNTIYF,TGTGCCAGCAGGGGGGACCTCTCTGGAAACACCATATATTTT
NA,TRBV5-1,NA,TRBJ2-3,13,CASSLWITDTQYF,TGCGCCAGCAGTCTTTGGATCACCGATACGCAGTATTTT
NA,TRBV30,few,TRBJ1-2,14,CAWSMSSSERGYTF,TGTGCCTGGAGTATGTCATCCTCCGAGAGGGGCTACACCTTC
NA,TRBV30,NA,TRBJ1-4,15,CAWSGGGVRNEKLFF,TGTGCCTGGAGTGGAGGGGGGGTCCGTAATGAAAAACTGTTTTTT
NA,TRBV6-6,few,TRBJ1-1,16,CASSYPLTGSNTEAFF,TGTGCCAGCAGTTACCCCCTCACAGGCTCGAACACTGAAGCTTTCTTT
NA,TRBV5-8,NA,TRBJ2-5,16,CASSLAAGAGEQTQYF,TGTGCCAGCAGCTTGGCCGCGGGGGCGGGAGAACAGACCCAGTACTTC
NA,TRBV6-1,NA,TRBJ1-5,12,CASSPRYGPQHF,TGTGCCAGCTCCCCGAGATATGGGCCCCAGCATTTT
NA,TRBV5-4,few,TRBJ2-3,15,CASRPRRSGTDTQYF,TGTGCCAGCAGACCCCGGAGATCCGGGACAGATACGCAGTATTTT
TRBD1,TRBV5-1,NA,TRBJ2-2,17,CASREYGQGANTGELFF,TGCGCCAGCAGAGAGTATGGACAGGGGGCGAACACCGGGGAGCTGTTTTTT
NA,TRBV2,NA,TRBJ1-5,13,CASTPESNQPQHF,TGTGCCAGCACCCCAGAATCCAATCAGCCCCAGCATTTT
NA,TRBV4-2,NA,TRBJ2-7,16,CASSQLLVLFRNEQYF,TGTGCCAGCAGCCAATTACTAGTTCTATTTAGGAACGAGCAGTACTTC
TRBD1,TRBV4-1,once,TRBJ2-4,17,CASSQDPTGGGMGIQYF,TGCGCCAGCAGCCAAGATCCGACAGGGGGCGGAATGGGCATTCAGTACTTC
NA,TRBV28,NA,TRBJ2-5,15,CASSPLPGSQETQYF,TGTGCCAGCAGTCCCCTCCCTGGCAGTCAAGAGACCCAGTACTTC
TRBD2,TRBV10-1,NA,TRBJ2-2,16,CASTPGTSGNTGELFF,TGCGCCAGCACCCCGGGGACTAGCGGAAACACCGGGGAGCTGTTTTTT
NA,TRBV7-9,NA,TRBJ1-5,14,CASSLSGTNQPQHF,TGTGCCAGCAGCTTAAGCGGTACCAATCAGCCCCAGCATTTT
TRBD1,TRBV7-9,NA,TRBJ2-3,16,CASSFGTGDGADTQYF,TGTGCCAGCAGCTTTGGGACAGGGGACGGAGCAGATACGCAGTATTTT
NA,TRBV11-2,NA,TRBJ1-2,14,CASSLNRQGGSYTF,TGTGCCAGCAGCTTAAACCGGCAGGGTGGGAGCTACACCTTC
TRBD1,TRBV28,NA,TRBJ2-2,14,CASIGGANTGELFF,TGTGCCAGCATAGGGGGCGCGAACACCGGGGAGCTGTTTTTT
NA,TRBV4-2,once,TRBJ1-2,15,CASSQVGGGTYGYTF,TGTGCCAGCAGCCAAGTCGGCGGGGGCACCTATGGCTACACCTTC
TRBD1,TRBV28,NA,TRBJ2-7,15,CASRELRDRSYEQYF,TGTGCCAGCAGAGAACTCCGGGACAGGAGCTACGAGCAGTACTTC
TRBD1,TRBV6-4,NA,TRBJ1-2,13,CASSQGARWGYTF,TGTGCCAGCAGTCAGGGGGCTCGCTGGGGCTACACCTTC
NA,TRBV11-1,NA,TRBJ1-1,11,CASSYSAEAFF,TGTGCCAGCAGCTATTCAGCTGAAGCTTTCTTT
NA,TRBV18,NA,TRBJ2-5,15,CASSLALASRETQYF,TGTGCCAGCTCGCTCGCTTTAGCGTCCCGAGAGACCCAGTACTTC
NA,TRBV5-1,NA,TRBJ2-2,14,CASSLIAGTGELFF,TGCGCCAGCAGCTTAATCGCAGGGACCGGGGAGCTGTTTTTT
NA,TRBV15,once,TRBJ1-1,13,CATSYSLNTEAFF,TGTGCCACCAGCTACAGCCTGAACACTGAAGCTTTCTTT
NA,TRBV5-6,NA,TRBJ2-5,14,CASSLRGVEETQYF,TGTGCCAGCAGCTTGCGAGGGGTTGAGGAGACCCAGTACTTC
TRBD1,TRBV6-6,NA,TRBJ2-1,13,CASSRDGDREQFF,TGTGCCAGCAGCAGGGACGGGGACAGAGAGCAGTTCTTC
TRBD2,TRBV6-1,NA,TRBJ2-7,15,CPRQAGGLPSYEQYF,TGCCCAAGGCAAGCGGGAGGTCTCCCCTCCTACGAGCAGTACTTC
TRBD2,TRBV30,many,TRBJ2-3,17,CAWSRFGTSGRGDTQYF,TGTGCCTGGAGCCGATTCGGGACTAGCGGGAGAGGAGATACGCAGTATTTT
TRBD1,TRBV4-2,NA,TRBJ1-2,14,CASSQTGDYYGYTF,TGTGCCAGCAGCCAGACAGGGGACTACTATGGCTACACCTTC
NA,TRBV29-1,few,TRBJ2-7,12,CSAGSYPTEQYF,TGCAGCGCGGGGAGTTACCCCACCGAGCAGTACTTC
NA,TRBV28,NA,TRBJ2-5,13,CASSLFDTGTQYF,TGTGCCAGCAGTTTATTTGATACCGGGACCCAGTACTTC
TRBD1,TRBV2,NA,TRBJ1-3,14,CASKRGGQVNTIYF,TGTGCCAGCAAGCGAGGCGGACAGGTGAACACCATATATTTT
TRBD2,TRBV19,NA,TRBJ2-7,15,CASSIILAAAYEQYF,TGTGCCAGTAGTATCATCCTAGCGGCCGCCTACGAGCAGTACTTC
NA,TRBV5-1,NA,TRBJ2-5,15,CASSMGLAGQETQYF,TGCGCCAGCAGCATGGGGCTAGCCGGACAAGAGACCCAGTACTTC
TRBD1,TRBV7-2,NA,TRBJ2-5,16,CASVSGQPRLGETQYF,TGTGCCAGCGTCTCGGGACAGCCCAGATTAGGGGAGACCCAGTACTTC
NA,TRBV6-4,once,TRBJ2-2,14,CASSNGEITGELFF,TGTGCCAGCAGCAACGGCGAGATTACCGGGGAGCTGTTTTTT
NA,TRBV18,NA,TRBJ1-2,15,CASSSSTRVGDGYTF,TGTGCCAGCTCATCGTCGACCAGGGTAGGGGATGGCTACACCTTC
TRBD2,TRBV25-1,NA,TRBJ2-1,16,CASSKGLAGGNNEQFF,TGTGCCAGCAGTAAGGGACTAGCGGGAGGGAACAATGAGCAGTTCTTC
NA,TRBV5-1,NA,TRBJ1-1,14,CASSPGMGSTEAFF,TGCGCCAGCAGCCCCGGGATGGGGAGCACTGAAGCTTTCTTT
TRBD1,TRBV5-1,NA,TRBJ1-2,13,CASSFDRGYGYTF,TGCGCCAGCAGCTTCGACAGGGGCTATGGCTACACCTTC
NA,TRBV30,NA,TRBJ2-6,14,CACPFGSGANVLTF,TGTGCCTGTCCCTTCGGTTCTGGGGCCAACGTCCTGACTTTC
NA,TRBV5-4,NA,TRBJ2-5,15,CASSLVAGTQETQYF,TGTGCCAGCAGCTTGGTGGCCGGGACTCAAGAGACCCAGTACTTC
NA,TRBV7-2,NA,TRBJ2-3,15,CASSRILNSPDTQYF,TGTGCCAGCAGCCGGATACTCAACTCCCCGGATACGCAGTATTTT
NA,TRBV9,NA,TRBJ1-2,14,CASSATGTAYGYTF,TGTGCCAGCAGCGCCACCGGGACGGCCTATGGCTACACCTTC
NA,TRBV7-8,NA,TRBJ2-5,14,CASSLIAFRETQYF,TGTGCCAGCAGCCTCATAGCGTTCCGGGAGACCCAGTACTTC
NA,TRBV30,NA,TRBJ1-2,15,CAWSIGQSPNYGYTF,TGTGCCTGGAGTATCGGACAGTCTCCTAACTATGGCTACACCTTC
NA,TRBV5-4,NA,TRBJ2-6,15,CASSIDYSGANVLTF,TGTGCCAGCAGCATAGACTACTCTGGGGCCAACGTCCTGACTTTC
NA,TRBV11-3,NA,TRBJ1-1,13,CASSLRQGTEAFF,TGTGCCAGCAGCCTCCGTCAGGGGACTGAAGCTTTCTTT
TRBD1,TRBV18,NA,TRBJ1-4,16,CASSPPTGGTDEKLFF,TGTGCCAGCTCACCACCAACAGGGGGGACTGACGAAAAACTGTTTTTT
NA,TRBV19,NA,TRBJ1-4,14,CASSMRQSNEKLFF,TGTGCCAGTAGCATGAGACAGAGTAATGAAAAACTGTTTTTT